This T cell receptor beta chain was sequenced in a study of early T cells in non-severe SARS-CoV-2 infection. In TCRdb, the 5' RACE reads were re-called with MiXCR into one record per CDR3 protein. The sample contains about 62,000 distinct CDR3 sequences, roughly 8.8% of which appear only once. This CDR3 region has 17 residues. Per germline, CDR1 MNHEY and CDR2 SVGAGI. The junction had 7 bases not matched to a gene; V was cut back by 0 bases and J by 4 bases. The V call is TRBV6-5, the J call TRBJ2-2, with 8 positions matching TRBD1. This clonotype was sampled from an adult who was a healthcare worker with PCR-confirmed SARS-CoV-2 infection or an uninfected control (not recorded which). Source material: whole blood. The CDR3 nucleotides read TGTGCCAGCAGTTACTCGATCAGGGGGCGCAGCACCGGGGAGCTGTTTTTT. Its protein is CASSYSIRGRSTGELFF.